Presented here are 15 T cell receptor beta chains from one specimen sequenced in a study of shared clonotypes between healthy human individuals. Clones were sequenced by immunoSEQ multiplex PCR, and TCRdb holds only the in-frame ones, with some missing. The table includes about 490,000 clones, over 65% detected once. The material sequenced was PBMCs. The receptor set was obtained from a woman aged 40 to 50 in good health. Some clones in this sample may be carry-over from other donors' samples.

This clone was seen just once. This chain connects TRBV7-9 to TRBJ2-5, with 15 bases matching TRBD2. CDR3 length: 16 residues. Germline-derived CDR1 and CDR2 are SEHNR and FQNEAQ (reference sequence). V lost 5 bases and J lost 5; bases outside the gene matches: 6. This CDR3 reads CASSPAGTSGRETQYF. CDR3 coding DNA: TGTGCCAGCAGCCCTGCGGGGACTAGCGGGAGGGAGACCCAGTACTTC.

This chain uses TRBV18 with TRBJ2-6, with no clear D. The CDR3 spans 15 residues. Germline V gene sequence: CDR1 KGHSH, CDR2 LQKENI. V was pared by 5 bases and J by 0 bases, with 8 bases between. The CDR3 reads CASSYRNSGANVLTF. The CDR3 nucleotides read TGTGCCAGCTCATACCGGAACTCTGGGGCCAACGTCCTGACTTTC.

V and J are TRBV5-8 and TRBJ1-2; no clear D. Trimming removed 0 bases at V and 5 bases at J, with 11 bases between. Germline CDR1 reads SGHTS; CDR2 reads YDEGEE. This CDR3 contains 14 residues. The CDR3 region has the DNA TGTGCCAGCAGCTTGGAAGGGATTTGGTATGGCTACACCTTC. This gives the protein CASSLEGIWYGYTF.

J is TRBJ2-1 and V is TRBV11-2; TRBD2 matches 7 bases. Germline CDR1 and CDR2: SGHAT and FQNNGV. The CDR3 loop spans 12 amino acids. Trimming cost V 5 bases and J 6 bases; bases outside gene matches: 1. The CDR3 sequence is CASSREGNEQFF. In DNA form, the CDR3 reads TGTGCCAGCAGCAGGGAGGGCAATGAGCAGTTCTTC.

In the case of this clone: The sample holds other DNA sequences that translate to the same CDR3. The CDR3 region is CASSWGQGDTEAFF. The DNA for the CDR3 is TGCGCCAGCAGCTGGGGGCAGGGCGACACTGAAGCTTTCTTT. The chain combines TRBV5-1 with TRBJ1-1; TRBD1 is a possible D gene (6 bases). This CDR3 comprises 14 residues. Germline CDR1 is SGHRS and CDR2 is YFSETQ. Trimming removed 3 bases from V and 3 bases from J, with 12 bases in between.

V usage is TRBV9 and J usage is TRBJ1-2; tentative D call: TRBD1 (5 bases). CDR3 length equals 13 residues. The germline V and J ends were trimmed by 0 bases and 7 bases, with 10 bases remaining between them. Germline values: CDR1 SGDLS, CDR2 YYNGEE. The CDR3 sequence is CASSVVGTSGYTF. DNA for the CDR3: TGTGCCAGCAGCGTAGTGGGGACTAGTGGCTACACCTTC.

The chain links TRBV6-1 to TRBJ2-5; D gene ambiguous. V was clipped by 7 bases and J by 5 bases, with 17 bases between them. Germline V gives CDR1 MNHNS, CDR2 SASEGT. This CDR3 is 14 amino acids long. In DNA, the CDR3 is TGTGCCAGCATGGGCCCCCCCCGCGCGGAGACCCAGTACTTC. Translating it yields CASMGPPRAETQYF.

V gene TRBV28 combines with J gene TRBJ1-1; 7 bases map to TRBD1. The CDR3 covers 14 residues. V was clipped by 7 bases and J by 0 bases; unmatched bases: 5. Germline V lookup: CDR1 MDHEN, CDR2 SYDVKM. CDR3 protein: CASNPRGVNTEAFF. DNA of the CDR3: TGTGCCAGCAACCCCAGGGGGGTGAACACTGAAGCTTTCTTT.

This chain connects TRBV28 to TRBJ1-4, with TRBD1 identical over 9 bases. Germline V gives CDR1 MDHEN, CDR2 SYDVKM. The ends lost 5 bases at V and 8 bases at J; junction bases unmatched: 6. This CDR3 is 14 amino acids long. This CDR3 reads CASSPADRGEKLFF. CDR3 DNA: TGTGCCAGCAGTCCCGCGGACAGGGGAGAAAAACTGTTTTTT.

V usage is TRBV5-4 and J usage is TRBJ2-2, with 9 bases matching TRBD2. V dropped 4 bases and J dropped 7; count of bases not matched to a gene: 8. CDR1 and CDR2 (germline): SGHNT, YYREEE (reference sequence). The CDR3 extends over 15 amino acids. The CDR3 bases are TGTGCCAGCAGCCCGACTAGCGGAACAGACGGGGAGCTGTTTTTT. Its protein is CASSPTSGTDGELFF.

The chain carries TRBV27 and TRBJ2-2; a weak D match, TRBD1 (5 bases). The CDR3 is made up of 14 amino acids. The V gene's germline CDR1 is MNHEY and CDR2 SMNVEV (reference sequence). V gave up 2 bases and J gave up 5 bases, with 9 bases separating them. The CDR3 loop reads CASSLRGGTGELFF. In nucleotides, the CDR3 is TGTGCCAGCAGTTTAAGGGGTGGGACCGGGGAGCTGTTTTTT.

This clone was found once. At the DNA level, this CDR3 is encoded by other sequences in the same sample as well. This chain uses TRBV7-2 with TRBJ2-7, with D possibly TRBD2 on 5 matching bases. Germline assignment: CDR1 SGHTA and CDR2 FQGNSA. The V gene lost 3 bases and the J gene lost 0 bases, with 9 bases spanning the gap. The CDR3 totals 14 residues. CDR3 protein: CASSLTGSSYEQYF. The CDR3 nucleotides are TGTGCCAGCAGCTTGACGGGAAGCTCCTACGAGCAGTACTTC.

V and J are TRBV7-6 and TRBJ2-1, with a tentative D call TRBD1 (6 bases). The CDR3 runs to 14 residues. Between the trimmed V and J ends, which lost 1 base and 9 bases, there was a span of 13 bases. Per germline, CDR1 SGHVS and CDR2 FNYEAQ. The CDR3 DNA sequence: TGTGCCAGCAGCTTAGTGTCAGGGGCAGGTGAGCAGTTCTTC. Residues: CASSLVSGAGEQFF.

V usage is TRBV7-3 and J usage is TRBJ2-3; D not resolved. Trimming removed 0 bases from V and 6 bases from J, with 13 bases in between. The CDR3 contains 15 residues. Germline CDR1 SGHTA, CDR2 FQGTGA. CDR3 nucleotides: TGTGCCAGCAGCTTAACGAGCCAGGATGACGATACGCAGTATTTT. It yields the protein CASSLTSQDDDTQYF.

This clone was seen only once. V usage is TRBV6-6 and J usage is TRBJ1-2; D is ambiguous. V dropped 2 bases and J dropped 0 bases, with 10 bases sitting between them. Germline V gives CDR1 MNHNY, CDR2 SVGAGI (reference sequence). This CDR3 region has 15 residues. CDR3 protein: CASSYPPSANYGYTF. The CDR3 nucleotides are TGTGCCAGCAGTTACCCCCCCTCTGCTAACTATGGCTACACCTTC.